The T cell receptor beta chain under discussion was sequenced for a study of cytomegalovirus exposure and HLA in healthy donors. Germline CDR1 reads GTSNPN; CDR2 reads SVGIG (reference sequence). The V gene end was trimmed by 5 bases and the J gene end by 5 bases; junction bases not matched to a gene: 3. This CDR3 has 12 residues. TCRdb's copy holds only in-frame clones and misses some; the assay was immunoSEQ multiplex PCR. The sample carries hundreds of thousands of clones, roughly 88% recorded once. Sequencing input: PBMCs. The clonotype originates from a woman aged 18 to 35 in good health and CMV-seronegative. The chain uses TRBV30 and TRBJ1-2; 9 bases map to TRBD1. The CDR3 here is CAWGQGSYGYTF. The CDR3 DNA reads as TGTGCCTGGGGACAGGGGAGTTATGGCTACACCTTC. The full variable domain, its missing parts supplied by reference TRBV30 and TRBJ1-2, is SQTIHQWPATLVQPVGSPLSLECTVEGTSNPNLYWYRQAAGRGLQLLFYSVGIGQISSEVPQNLSASRPQDRQFILSSKKLLLSDSGFYLCAWGQGSYGYTFGSGTRLTVV.